This TCR beta chain was documented in a study of cytomegalovirus exposure and HLA in healthy donors. General observations from the study: Cytomegalovirus-associated TCR beta chains were listed, numbering some 180.

The PCR made use of 60 Vbeta and 13 Jbeta primers. Clones were sequenced by immunoSEQ multiplex PCR, and TCRdb holds only the in-frame ones, with some missing. Among approximately 140,000 clones listed, more than 75% were seen once. Germline V gene sequence: CDR1 KGHSH, CDR2 LQKENI. CDR3 size: 15 residues. Trimming removed 3 bases from V and 0 bases from J, with 11 bases in between. In the case of this clone: As yet, its antigen is unknown.

The chain links TRBV18 to TRBJ1-1; D not resolved. The sequence was collected from a woman in her thirties or forties in good health and CMV-seropositive. Sequencing input: PBMCs. Written as DNA, the CDR3 is TGTGCCAGCTCACCGCCACAGCCCATGAACACTGAAGCTTTCTTT. As protein: CASSPPQPMNTEAFF. The complete variable domain, with remaining parts taken from reference TRBV18 and TRBJ1-1, reads NAGVMQNPRHLVRRRGQEARLRCSPMKGHSHVYWYRQLPEEGLKFMVYLQKENIIDESGMPKERFSAEFPKEGPSILRIQQVVRGDSAAYFCASSPPQPMNTEAFFGQGTRLTVV.